Presented here are 22 T cell receptor beta chains from one specimen sequenced in a study of cytomegalovirus exposure and HLA in healthy donors. TCRdb's table, derived via immunoSEQ multiplex PCR, lists solely in-frame clones and lacks some. The sample includes over 80,000 clones, roughly 85% seen only once; the top ten take 20% to 25%. The sample was PBMCs. These TCRs come from a young man in good health and CMV-seropositive.

The gene calls are TRBV5-1 and TRBJ2-5, with a possible D match to TRBD1 (6 bases). CDR1 SGHRS and CDR2 YFSETQ come from the germline V gene. Between the trimmed V and J ends, which lost 4 bases and 4 bases, there was a span of 8 bases. This CDR3 contains 12 residues. The chain's CDR3 is CASSVDRETQYF. In DNA, the CDR3 is TGCGCCAGCAGCGTGGACAGAGAGACCCAGTACTTC.

The chain couples TRBV6-5 to TRBJ2-7, with TRBD1 matching 7 bases. Germline CDR1 is MNHEY and CDR2 is SVGAGI. V was clipped by 5 bases and J by 2 bases; unmatched bases: 6. The CDR3 is 14 amino acids. The CDR3 spells CASSLRQGPYEQYF. Written as DNA, the CDR3 is TGTGCCAGCAGTCTACGACAGGGACCCTACGAGCAGTACTTC.

This clone was counted between two and nine times. The V gene is TRBV7-8, the J gene TRBJ1-1; tentative D call: TRBD1 (5 bases). With 1 base removed from V and 1 base from J, the gap between germline ends came to 10 bases. In germline, CDR1 is SGHVS, CDR2 FQNEAQ. This CDR3 is built from 15 residues. The CDR3 here is CASSLVVGGNTEAFF. The CDR3 DNA sequence: TGTGCCAGCAGCTTAGTCGTCGGGGGGAACACTGAAGCTTTCTTT. Full variable domain (rest looked up from reference TRBV7-8 and TRBJ1-1): GAGVSQSPRYKVAKRGQDVALRCDPISGHVSLFWYQQALGQGPEFLTYFQNEAQLDKSGLPSDRFFAERPEGSVSTLKIQRTQQEDSAVYLCASSLVVGGNTEAFFGQGTRLTVV.

V is TRBV7-3 and J is TRBJ2-5, with a tentative D call TRBD2 (6 bases). The CDR3 consists of 17 residues. Germline values: CDR1 SGHTA, CDR2 FQGTGA. V was clipped by 5 bases and J by 1 base, with 20 bases between them. The CDR3: CASSPTPTSSGQETQYF. CDR3 coding DNA: TGTGCCAGCAGCCCCACCCCCACTAGTAGCGGCCAAGAGACCCAGTACTTC.

The V call is TRBV19, the J call TRBJ1-2, with 9 bases identical to TRBD1. Trimming at V came to 3 bases and at J to 5 bases, leaving 4 bases not matched to a gene. Germline CDR1 and CDR2: LNHDA and SQIVND (reference sequence). This CDR3 contains 14 residues. The CDR3 here is CASSIDRGLYGYTF. The CDR3 DNA reads TGTGCCAGTAGTATCGACAGGGGGTTGTATGGCTACACCTTC. Full variable domain (outside the CDR3, taken from reference TRBV19 and TRBJ1-2): DGGITQSPKYLFRKEGQNVTLSCEQNLNHDAMYWYRQDPGQGLRLIYYSQIVNDFQKGDIAEGYSVSREKKESFPLTVTSAQKNPTAFYLCASSIDRGLYGYTFGSGTRLTVV.

This clone was detected only a few times. This chain links TRBV15 with TRBJ2-7; 12 bases map to TRBD1. Germline V gene data show CDR1 as LNHNV and CDR2 as YYDKDF (reference sequence). Germline trimming cut 2 bases from V and 1 base from J; bases unmatched to any gene: 3. CDR3 length: 16 amino acids. CDR3 residues: CATSRWGQGASYEQYF. DNA of the CDR3: TGTGCCACCAGCAGATGGGGACAGGGGGCGTCCTACGAGCAGTACTTC. Variable domain in full (rest from reference TRBV15 and TRBJ2-7): DAMVIQNPRYQVTQFGKPVTLSCSQTLNHNVMYWYQQKSSQAPKLLFHYYDKDFNNEADTPDNFQSRRPNTSFCFLDIRSPGLGDTAMYLCATSRWGQGASYEQYFGPGTRLTVT.

This clone was seen just once. V usage is TRBV9 and J usage is TRBJ2-7; 11 bases match TRBD2. The trim removed 2 bases at V and 4 bases at J, leaving 5 bases unmatched. CDR3 length equals 15 residues. CDR1 and CDR2 from the germline V gene are SGDLS and YYNGEE. The CDR3 reads CASSVGSGRAYEQYF. The CDR3 DNA reads TGTGCCAGCAGCGTGGGTAGCGGGAGGGCGTACGAGCAGTACTTC. The full variable domain, its missing parts supplied by reference TRBV9 and TRBJ2-7, is DSGVTQTPKHLITATGQRVTLRCSPRSGDLSVYWYQQSLDQGLQFLIQYYNGEERAKGNILERFSAQQFPDLHSELNLSSLELGDSALYFCASSVGSGRAYEQYFGPGTRLTVT.

The table lists this clone with a count of one. The chain combines TRBV7-9 with TRBJ2-1; 15 bases match TRBD2. J lost 10 bases, V lost 5 bases, and 9 bases had no gene match. This CDR3 is 16 amino acids long. CDR1 and CDR2 from the germline V gene are SEHNR and FQNEAQ (reference sequence). For the CDR3, the DNA is TGTGCCAGCAGCACCTTCAGGACTAGCGGGAGGGTAGAGCAGTTCTTC. This codes for CASSTFRTSGRVEQFF.

The rearrangement joins TRBV30 to TRBJ1-1, with TRBD1 matching 9 bases. CDR1 is GTSNPN, CDR2 SVGIG, per germline (reference sequence). CDR3 length: 16 amino acids. Trimming cost V 6 bases and J 3 bases; bases outside gene matches: 14. CDR3 sequence: CACRPTGGGKDTEAFF. CDR3 DNA: TGTGCCTGCCGACCGACAGGGGGGGGAAAGGACACTGAAGCTTTCTTT. Full variable domain (missing parts from reference TRBV30 and TRBJ1-1): SQTIHQWPATLVQPVGSPLSLECTVEGTSNPNLYWYRQAAGRGLQLLFYSVGIGQISSEVPQNLSASRPQDRQFILSSKKLLLSDSGFYLCACRPTGGGKDTEAFFGQGTRLTVV.

The chain joins TRBV19 to TRBJ2-2; D is possibly TRBD2 (5 bases). Trimming took off 5 bases at V and 7 bases at J, with 14 bases between the two ends. This CDR3 region has 14 residues. Germline lookup yields CDR1 LNHDA and CDR2 SQIVND (reference sequence). The CDR3, as DNA: TGTGCCAGTAGTCTTTACGGGAAGATCGGGGAGCTGTTTTTT. Its protein is CASSLYGKIGELFF.

This clone was counted a single time. V is TRBV6-1 and J is TRBJ2-3, with 9 bases fitting TRBD2. Trimming cost V 3 bases and J 3 bases; bases outside gene matches: 19. CDR1 is MNHNS, CDR2 SASEGT, per germline. This CDR3 has 20 residues. The CDR3 nucleotides are TGTGCCAGCAGTGACCCACAGGGTTGGGCTAGCGGGATCGCGACAGATACGCAGTATTTT. Encoded protein: CASSDPQGWASGIATDTQYF.

The chain links TRBV7-9 to TRBJ2-2; 8 bases match TRBD1. J gave up 5 bases and V 5 bases, and 7 bases lay outside the gene matches. CDR1 and CDR2 from the germline V gene are SEHNR and FQNEAQ (reference sequence). The CDR3 has 15 residues. The CDR3 protein is CASSTTGGWTGELFF. The CDR3 DNA reads TGTGCCAGCAGCACTACAGGGGGATGGACCGGGGAGCTGTTTTTT.

The count of this clone is one. The chain employs TRBV28 and TRBJ2-2; 13 bases fit TRBD2. J gave up 5 bases and V 8 bases, and 2 bases lay outside the gene matches. From germline, CDR1 is MDHEN and CDR2 SYDVKM. The length of the CDR3 is 14 residues. This CDR3 reads CASGLAGATGELFF. CDR3 DNA: TGTGCCAGCGGACTAGCGGGAGCGACCGGGGAGCTGTTTTTT.

This rearrangement joins TRBV30 to TRBJ2-5; 8 positions match TRBD1. V trimming: 0 bases; J trimming: 6 bases; junction bases outside the gene matches: 9. Germline V CDR1 and CDR2: GTSNPN, SVGIG (reference sequence). There are 15 residues in the CDR3. Here the CDR3 DNA reads TGTGCCTGGAGTGTACTAGGACAGGGTGAGAAGACCCAGTACTTC. It yields the protein CAWSVLGQGEKTQYF.

This chain uses TRBV21-1 with TRBJ2-7; TRBD2 reflects the table's D call only, with no check against the DNA. TRBV21-1 is classified as a pseudogene. This CDR3 is built from 14 residues. The CDR3 coding sequence is TGTGCCAGCAACGGACTCCCCTTTGCCTACGAGCAGTACTTC. This sequence encodes CASNGLPFAYEQYF.

This clone was counted only a few times. The chain couples TRBV10-3 to TRBJ2-7; possible D gene TRBD1, 5 bases. V was cut by 10 bases and J by 3 bases, with 13 bases left in between. The CDR3 loop spans 12 amino acids. The germline gives CDR1 ENHRY, CDR2 SYGVKD. The CDR3 spells CATNKQGYEQYF. In DNA, the CDR3 is TGTGCCACCAACAAGCAGGGCTACGAGCAGTACTTC.

V usage is TRBV5-1 and J usage is TRBJ1-2, with D perhaps TRBD1 (5 bases). The CDR3 runs to 14 residues. Trimming pared 4 bases from V and 3 bases from J, leaving 13 bases between. Per germline, CDR1 SGHRS and CDR2 YFSETQ. The CDR3 loop reads CASSPRGDDYGYTF. CDR3 DNA sequence: TGCGCCAGCAGCCCCCGGGGGGACGACTATGGCTACACCTTC.

V usage is TRBV7-9 and J usage is TRBJ2-5; 7 nucleotides match TRBD1. Trimming removed 4 bases from V and 5 bases from J; junction bases left unmatched: 16. Germline CDR1 and CDR2: SEHNR and FQNEAQ (reference sequence). The CDR3 sequence is 17 residues long. The CDR3 is CASSSIPGQPREETQYF. The CDR3 coding sequence is TGTGCCAGCAGCTCAATCCCGGGACAGCCTAGGGAGGAGACCCAGTACTTC.

This clone is a singleton in its sample. V gene TRBV28 combines with J gene TRBJ2-1; 8 bases map to TRBD2. Per germline, CDR1 MDHEN and CDR2 SYDVKM. Germline trimming cut 5 bases from V and 3 bases from J; bases unmatched to any gene: 9. The CDR3 has 16 residues. As DNA, the CDR3 is TGTGCCAGCAGTCGACCAACTAGCGGAGACTACAATGAGCAGTTCTTC. It codes for CASSRPTSGDYNEQFF. Full variable domain (rest looked up from reference TRBV28 and TRBJ2-1): DVKVTQSSRYLVKRTGEKVFLECVQDMDHENMFWYRQDPGLGLRLIYFSYDVKMKEKGDIPEGYSVSREKKERFSLILESASTNQTSMYLCASSRPTSGDYNEQFFGPGTRLTVL.

V gene TRBV7-9 combines with J gene TRBJ2-7; D is perhaps TRBD1 (5 bases). Germline-derived CDR1 and CDR2 are SEHNR and FQNEAQ (reference sequence). Trimming took off 5 bases at V and 4 bases at J, with 18 bases between the two ends. The CDR3 totals 15 residues. The CDR3 nucleotides are TGTGCCAGCAGCCGCCCGCAGGGCCTCCATTACGAGCAGTACTTC. The encoded protein is CASSRPQGLHYEQYF.

The V gene is TRBV4-1, the J gene TRBJ2-5; possibly TRBD1 for D (6 bases). The V and J ends lost 6 bases and 5 bases respectively, with 13 bases between them. The CDR3 extends over 13 amino acids. Germline V gene lookup returns CDR1 MGHRA and CDR2 YSYEKL. Written as DNA, the CDR3 is TGCGCCAGCAGTCGGACAGTTGGGGAGACCCAGTACTTC. This translates into CASSRTVGETQYF.

This rearrangement joins TRBV11-3 to TRBJ2-3; D gene unclear. The CDR3 extends over 14 amino acids. The germline gives CDR1 SGHNT, CDR2 YENEEA. Between the trimmed V and J ends, which lost 1 base and 0 bases, there was a span of 5 bases. CDR3 in amino acids: CASSLVASTDTQYF. CDR3 coding DNA: TGTGCCAGCAGCTTAGTTGCGAGCACAGATACGCAGTATTTT. The complete variable domain, with remaining parts taken from reference TRBV11-3 and TRBJ2-3, reads EAGVVQSPRYKIIEKKQPVAFWCNPISGHNTLYWYLQNLGQGPELLIRYENEEAVDDSQLPKDRFSAERLKGVDSTLKIQPAELGDSAVYLCASSLVASTDTQYFGPGTRLTVL.